This T cell receptor (beta chain) was recorded in a study of cytomegalovirus exposure and HLA in healthy donors. In the study overall: The early release's HLA-typed donors yielded 78 million or so unique TCRs.

With 0 bases removed from V and 5 bases from J, the gap between germline ends came to 6 bases. CDR1 ENHRY and CDR2 SYGVKD come from the germline V gene. The CDR3 length is 13 residues. Unrecorded immune exposures were likely, despite nominal health at sampling. This PCR relied on a set of 60 Vbeta primers and 13 Jbeta primers. Produced via immunoSEQ multiplex PCR; TCRdb's table is partial and in-frame only. The table lists under 130,000 clones. Study results and limitations: With later analysis, a missense DCLRE1C variant became linked to TCR beta V- and J-gene trimming. Testing in vitro showed three CMV-associated chains specific for CMV antigens.

A word on this clone: Its target is not known.

The sequence was obtained from a man aged 35 to 55 in good health and CMV-seronegative. The specimen was PBMCs. The rearrangement joins TRBV10-3 to TRBJ2-3; D unclear. CDR3: CAISESRLDTQYF. CDR3 nucleotide sequence: TGTGCCATCAGTGAGTCTCGTTTAGATACGCAGTATTTT.